The clone carrying this T cell receptor (beta chain) has more than one count but fewer than ten. Its specificity is not known. This CDR3 comprises 14 residues. V was shortened by 4 bases and J by 6 bases, with 16 bases between the two germline ends. CDR1 is MNHNS and CDR2 is SASEGT in the germline V gene. The data belong to a study of T cells in Graves' hyperthyroidism and ophthalmopathy. Study results and caveats: Researchers report that a 13 V-J model separated ophthalmopathy from stable hyperthyroidism.

Using 10 ml of fresh peripheral blood, PBMCs were prepared. Amplification yielded TCR beta CDR3 regions, with RNA transcripts as the source. The HTBI primer set drove a first-round RT-PCR of the TCR CDR3. TCRdb fed the multiplex PCR reads into MiXCR, producing one record per CDR3 protein. The sample yields under 450,000 distinct CDR3 sequences, about 14% seen once. This sequence originates from a man aged 25-40 years with Graves' hyperthyroidism that later progressed to Graves' ophthalmopathy. The V gene is TRBV6-1, the J gene TRBJ2-7; possibly TRBD1 for D (6 bases). Sequenced sample: blood. The CDR3 DNA reads as TGTGCCAGCAGTGGGGACACCCAAGGGGGCGAGCAGTACTTC. Its translation: CASSGDTQGGEQYF.